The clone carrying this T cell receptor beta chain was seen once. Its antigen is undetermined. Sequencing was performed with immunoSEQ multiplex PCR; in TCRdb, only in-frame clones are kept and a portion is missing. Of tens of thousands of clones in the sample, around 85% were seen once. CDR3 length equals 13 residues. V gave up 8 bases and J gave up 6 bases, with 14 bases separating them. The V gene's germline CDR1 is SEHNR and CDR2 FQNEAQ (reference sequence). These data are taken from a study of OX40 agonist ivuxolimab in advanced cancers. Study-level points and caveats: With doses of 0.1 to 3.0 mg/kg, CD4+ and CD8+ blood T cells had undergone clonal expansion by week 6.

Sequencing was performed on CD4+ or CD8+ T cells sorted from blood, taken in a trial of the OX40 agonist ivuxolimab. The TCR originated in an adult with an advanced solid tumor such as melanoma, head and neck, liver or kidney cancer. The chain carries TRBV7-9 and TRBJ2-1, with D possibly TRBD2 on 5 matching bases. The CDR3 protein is CASGIGGGNEQFF. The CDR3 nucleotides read TGTGCCAGCGGCATTGGAGGAGGCAATGAGCAGTTCTTC.